This TCR beta chain was recovered during a study of CD4 T cells in relation to SARS-CoV-2 and coronaviruses. Details on this clone: Its antigen remains unidentified.

Repertoires were generated with immunoSEQ multiplex PCR, while TCRdb's copy carries only in-frame clones and drops some. The data contain roughly 30,000 clones, more than 75% of them seen just once; the ten biggest clones take up 3% to 4%. Germline V gene data show CDR1 as SGDLS and CDR2 as YYNGEE. Trimming removed 0 bases from V and 2 bases from J; junction bases left unmatched: 2. This CDR3 spans 16 amino acids. J is TRBJ2-1 and V is TRBV9; TRBD2 matches at 10 bases. The sequencing sample was made of memory CD4+ T cells from PBMCs, cultured in vitro. The TCR originated in an adult with COVID-19. CDR3 in amino acids: CASSVALAGAYNEQFF. The CDR3 nucleotides read TGTGCCAGCAGCGTAGCTCTAGCGGGGGCCTACAATGAGCAGTTCTTC.